This T cell receptor (beta chain) was recorded in a study of cytomegalovirus exposure and HLA in healthy donors. The CDR3 contains 16 residues. Germline V gene data show CDR1 as SGHDN and CDR2 as FVKESK. V lost 2 bases, J lost 6 bases, and 6 bases stayed unmatched. PCR amplification relied on 60 Vbeta primers (plus 13 Jbeta primers). The protocol was immunoSEQ multiplex PCR, while the TCRdb copy is restricted to in-frame clones and leaves out a portion. The data contain 250,000 to 350,000 clones, roughly 80% of them singletons. The chain has TRBV14 and TRBJ2-2, with TRBD2 identical over 10 bases. The sequence was obtained from a girl aged 2 to 9 in good health and CMV-seronegative. The sample taken for sequencing was PBMCs. The CDR3 is CASSQKRGGFPGELFF. CDR3 sequence (DNA): TGTGCCAGCAGCCAAAAGCGGGGGGGATTTCCCGGGGAGCTGTTTTTT.